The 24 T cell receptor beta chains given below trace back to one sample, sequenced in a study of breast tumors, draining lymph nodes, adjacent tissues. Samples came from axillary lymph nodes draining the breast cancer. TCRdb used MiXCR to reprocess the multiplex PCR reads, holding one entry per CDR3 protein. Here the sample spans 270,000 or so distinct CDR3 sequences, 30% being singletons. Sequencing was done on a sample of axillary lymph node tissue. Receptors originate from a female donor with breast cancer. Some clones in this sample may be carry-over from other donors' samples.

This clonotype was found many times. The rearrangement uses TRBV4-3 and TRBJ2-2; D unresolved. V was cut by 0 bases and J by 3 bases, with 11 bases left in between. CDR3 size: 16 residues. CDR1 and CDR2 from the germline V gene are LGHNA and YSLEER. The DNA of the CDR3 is TGCGCCAGCAGCCAAGATGGCAGGTTGCACACCGGGGAGCTGTTTTTT. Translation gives CASSQDGRLHTGELFF.

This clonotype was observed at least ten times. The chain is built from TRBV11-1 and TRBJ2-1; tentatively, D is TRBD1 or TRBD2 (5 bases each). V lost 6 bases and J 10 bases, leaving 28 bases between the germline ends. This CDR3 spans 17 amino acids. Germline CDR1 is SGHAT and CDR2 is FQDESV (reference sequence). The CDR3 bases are TGTGCCAGCAGTTCATCTCCTCCGGGACCTACCGGGTACGAGCAGTTCTTC. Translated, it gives CASSSSPPGPTGYEQFF.

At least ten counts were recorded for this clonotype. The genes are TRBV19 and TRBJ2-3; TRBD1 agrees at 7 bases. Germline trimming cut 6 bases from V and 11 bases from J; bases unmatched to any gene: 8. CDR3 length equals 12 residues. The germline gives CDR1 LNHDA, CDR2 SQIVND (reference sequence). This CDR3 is CASRNWDRQQYF. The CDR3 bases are TGTGCCAGTAGGAACTGGGACAGACAGCAGTATTTT.

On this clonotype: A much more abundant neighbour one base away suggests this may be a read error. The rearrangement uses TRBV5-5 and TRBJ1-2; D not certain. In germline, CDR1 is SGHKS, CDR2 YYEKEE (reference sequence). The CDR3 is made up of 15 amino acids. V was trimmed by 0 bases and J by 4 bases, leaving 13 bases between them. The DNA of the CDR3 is TGTGCCAGCAGCTTGGATCCGGCTGCGATCTATGGCTACACCTTC. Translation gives CASSLDPAAIYGYTF.

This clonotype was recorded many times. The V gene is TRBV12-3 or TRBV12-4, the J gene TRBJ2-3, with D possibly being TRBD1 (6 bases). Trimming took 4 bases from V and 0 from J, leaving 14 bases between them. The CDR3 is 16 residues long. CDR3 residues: CASSSLRGQSTDTQYF. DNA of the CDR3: TGTGCCAGCAGTTCTCTCCGTGGACAGAGCACAGATACGCAGTATTTT.

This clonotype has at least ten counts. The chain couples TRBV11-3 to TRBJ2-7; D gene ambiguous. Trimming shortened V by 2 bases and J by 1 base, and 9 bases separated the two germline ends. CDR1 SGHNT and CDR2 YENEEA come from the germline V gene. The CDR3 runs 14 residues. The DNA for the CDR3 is TGTGCCAGCAGCTTATTTAGGGCTTCCTACGAGCAGTACTTC. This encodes CASSLFRASYEQYF. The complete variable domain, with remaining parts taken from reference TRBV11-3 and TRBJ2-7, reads EAGVVQSPRYKIIEKKQPVAFWCNPISGHNTLYWYLQNLGQGPELLIRYENEEAVDDSQLPKDRFSAERLKGVDSTLKIQPAELGDSAVYLCASSLFRASYEQYFGPGTRLTVT.

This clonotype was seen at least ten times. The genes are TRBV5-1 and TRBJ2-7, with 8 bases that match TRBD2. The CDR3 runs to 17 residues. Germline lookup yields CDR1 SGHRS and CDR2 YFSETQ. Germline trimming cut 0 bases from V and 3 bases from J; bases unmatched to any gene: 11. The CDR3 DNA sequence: TGCGCCAGCAGCTTGGGACTAGCGTCCTCAGGACTCTACGAGCAGTACTTC. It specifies CASSLGLASSGLYEQYF.

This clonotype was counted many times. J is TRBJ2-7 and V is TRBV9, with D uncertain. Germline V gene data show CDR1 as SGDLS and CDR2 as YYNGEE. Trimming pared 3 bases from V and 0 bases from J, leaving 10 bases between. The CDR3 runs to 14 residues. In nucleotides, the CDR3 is TGTGCCAGCAGCGGCTCACAGAACTCCTACGAGCAGTACTTC. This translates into CASSGSQNSYEQYF. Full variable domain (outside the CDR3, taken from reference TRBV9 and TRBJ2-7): DSGVTQTPKHLITATGQRVTLRCSPRSGDLSVYWYQQSLDQGLQFLIQYYNGEERAKGNILERFSAQQFPDLHSELNLSSLELGDSALYFCASSGSQNSYEQYFGPGTRLTVT.

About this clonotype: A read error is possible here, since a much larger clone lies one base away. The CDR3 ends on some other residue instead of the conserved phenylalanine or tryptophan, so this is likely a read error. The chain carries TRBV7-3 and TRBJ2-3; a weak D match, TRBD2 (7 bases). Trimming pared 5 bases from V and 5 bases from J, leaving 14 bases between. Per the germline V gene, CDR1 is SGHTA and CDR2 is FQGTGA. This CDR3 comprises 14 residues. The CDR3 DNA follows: TGTGCCAGCAGCCCCGGGGGGCCGGTAGATACGCAGTATCTT. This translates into CASSPGGPVDTQYL.

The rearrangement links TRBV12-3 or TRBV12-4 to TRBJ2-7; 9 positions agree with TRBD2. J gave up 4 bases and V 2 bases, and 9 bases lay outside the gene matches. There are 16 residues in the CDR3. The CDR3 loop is CASSLQSTSGLYEQYF. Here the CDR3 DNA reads TGTGCCAGCAGTTTACAATCGACTAGCGGATTATACGAGCAGTACTTC.

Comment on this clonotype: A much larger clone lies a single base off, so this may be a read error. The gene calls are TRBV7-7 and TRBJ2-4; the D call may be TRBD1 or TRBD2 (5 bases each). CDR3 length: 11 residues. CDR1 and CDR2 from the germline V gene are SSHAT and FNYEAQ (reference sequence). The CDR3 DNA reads TGTGCGGTCGGGGCCGTCGACATTCAGTACTTC. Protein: CAVGAVDIQYF.

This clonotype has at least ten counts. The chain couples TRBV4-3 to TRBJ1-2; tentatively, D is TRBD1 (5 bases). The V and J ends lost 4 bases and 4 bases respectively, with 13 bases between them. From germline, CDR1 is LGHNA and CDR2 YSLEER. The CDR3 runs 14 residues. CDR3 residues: CASSRGGDFYGYTF. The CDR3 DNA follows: TGCGCCAGCAGCCGGGGGGGAGATTTCTATGGCTACACCTTC.

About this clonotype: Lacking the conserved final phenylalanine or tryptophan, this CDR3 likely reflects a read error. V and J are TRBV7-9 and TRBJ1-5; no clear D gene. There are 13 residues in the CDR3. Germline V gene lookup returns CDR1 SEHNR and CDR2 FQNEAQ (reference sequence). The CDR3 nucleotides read TGTGCCAGCGGCTTAGGAGATTCACAGCCCCAGCATCTT. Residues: CASGLGDSQPQHL.

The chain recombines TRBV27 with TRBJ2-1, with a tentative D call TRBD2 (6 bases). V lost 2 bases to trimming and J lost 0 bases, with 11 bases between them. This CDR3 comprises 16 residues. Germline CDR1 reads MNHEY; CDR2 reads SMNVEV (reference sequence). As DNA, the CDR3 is TGTGCCAGCAGTTTAGGTCTAGCGCGCTCCTACAATGAGCAGTTCTTC. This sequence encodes CASSLGLARSYNEQFF.

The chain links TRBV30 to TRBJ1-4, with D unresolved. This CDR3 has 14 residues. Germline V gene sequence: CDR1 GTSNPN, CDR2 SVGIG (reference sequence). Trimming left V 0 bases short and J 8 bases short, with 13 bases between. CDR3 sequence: CAWSVGRVEEKLFF. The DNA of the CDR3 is TGTGCCTGGAGTGTCGGGAGGGTAGAGGAAAAACTGTTTTTT.

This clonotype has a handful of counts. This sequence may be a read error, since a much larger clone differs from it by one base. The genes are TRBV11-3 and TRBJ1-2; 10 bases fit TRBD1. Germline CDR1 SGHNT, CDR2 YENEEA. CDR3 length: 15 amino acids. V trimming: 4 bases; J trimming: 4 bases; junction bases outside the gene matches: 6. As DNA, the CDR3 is TGTGCCAGCAGCTCCGGGACAGGGGCGATCTATGGCTACACCTTC. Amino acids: CASSSGTGAIYGYTF.

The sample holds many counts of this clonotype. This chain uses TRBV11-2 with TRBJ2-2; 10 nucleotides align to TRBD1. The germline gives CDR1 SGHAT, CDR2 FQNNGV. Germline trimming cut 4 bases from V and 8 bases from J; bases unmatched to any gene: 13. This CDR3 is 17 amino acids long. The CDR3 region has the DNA TGTGCCAGCAGCTCGACGGGACAGGGGTTGTGGTTTGGGGAGCTGTTTTTT. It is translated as CASSSTGQGLWFGELFF.

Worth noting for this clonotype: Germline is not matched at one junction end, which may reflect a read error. The CDR3 sequence is CASSLGGGINYEQHF. The CDR3 DNA sequence: TGTGCCAGCAGCTTAGGGGGCGGAATCAATTACGAGCAGCACTTC. The J gene is TRBJ2-7, the V gene TRBV7-2, with a tentative D call TRBD1 (5 bases). This CDR3 comprises 15 residues. Germline loops: CDR1 SGHTA, CDR2 FQGNSA.

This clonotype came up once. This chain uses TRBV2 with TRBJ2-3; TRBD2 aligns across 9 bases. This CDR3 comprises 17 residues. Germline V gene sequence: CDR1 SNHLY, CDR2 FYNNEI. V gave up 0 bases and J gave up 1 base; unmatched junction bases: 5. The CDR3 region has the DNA TGTGCCAGCAGTGAAGCAGGACTAGCGCGTCGCACAGATACGCAGTATTTT. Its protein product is CASSEAGLARRTDTQYF.

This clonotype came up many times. The CDR3 region is CASSLYSGSWGTDTQYF. For the CDR3, the DNA is TGTGCCAGCAGTCTATATAGCGGGAGCTGGGGCACAGATACGCAGTATTTT. V and J are TRBV25-1 and TRBJ2-3; 9 bases fit TRBD2. The CDR3 is 17 residues long. The V segment lost 5 bases and the J segment 1 base; nucleotides outside the gene matches: 10. CDR1 is MGHDK and CDR2 is SYGVNS in the germline V gene.

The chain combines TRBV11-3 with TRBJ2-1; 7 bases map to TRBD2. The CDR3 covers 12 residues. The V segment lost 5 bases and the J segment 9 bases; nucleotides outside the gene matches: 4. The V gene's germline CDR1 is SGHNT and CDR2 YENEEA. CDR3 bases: TGTGCCAGCAGCCTGGGACTATCTGAGCAGTTCTTC. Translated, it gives CASSLGLSEQFF.

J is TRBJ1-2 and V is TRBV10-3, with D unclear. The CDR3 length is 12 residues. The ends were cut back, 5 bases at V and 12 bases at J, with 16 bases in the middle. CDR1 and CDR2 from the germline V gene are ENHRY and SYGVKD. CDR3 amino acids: CAISLADKGNTF. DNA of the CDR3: TGTGCCATCAGTTTAGCGGATAAAGGCAACACCTTC.

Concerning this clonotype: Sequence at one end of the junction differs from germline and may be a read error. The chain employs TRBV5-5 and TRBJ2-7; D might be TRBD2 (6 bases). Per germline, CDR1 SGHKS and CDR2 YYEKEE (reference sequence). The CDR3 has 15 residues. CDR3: CAGSLAAARVYEQYF. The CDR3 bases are TGTGCCGGCAGCTTAGCGGCAGCGCGGGTCTACGAGCAGTACTTC.

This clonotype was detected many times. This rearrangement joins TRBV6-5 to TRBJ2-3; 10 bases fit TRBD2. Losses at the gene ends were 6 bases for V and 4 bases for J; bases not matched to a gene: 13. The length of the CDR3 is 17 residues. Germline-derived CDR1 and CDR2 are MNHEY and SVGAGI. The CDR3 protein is CASRPQSGRAEADTQYF. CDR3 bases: TGTGCCAGCAGGCCACAGAGCGGGAGGGCCGAGGCAGATACGCAGTATTTT.